Presented here are 10 T cell receptor beta chains from one specimen sequenced in a study of cytomegalovirus exposure and HLA in healthy donors. Use of 60 Vbeta and 13 Jbeta primers characterized the PCR. Sequenced by immunoSEQ multiplex PCR; TCRdb stores in-frame clones only, minus some. The data contain some 170,000 clones, under 80% of them singletons. Material for sequencing was PBMCs. The receptors stem from a human donor in good health.

CDR3 DNA: TGCGCCAGCAGTGGTGGGAGGAACTATGGCTACACCTTC. It encodes CASSGGRNYGYTF. The chain couples TRBV10-2 to TRBJ1-2; unclear D gene. The CDR3 has 13 residues. V was cut by 4 bases and J by 2 bases, with 8 bases left in between. Germline V gene lookup returns CDR1 WSHSY and CDR2 SAAADI.

J is TRBJ1-1 and V is TRBV6-1; 7 nucleotides match TRBD1. Germline V lookup: CDR1 MNHNS, CDR2 SASEGT. The CDR3 loop spans 13 amino acids. With 7 bases clipped from V and 1 base from J, the junction kept 3 bases outside the gene matches. CDR3 nucleotide sequence: TGTGCCAGCACTAGACAGGGGAACACTGAAGCTTTCTTT. This gives the protein CASTRQGNTEAFF.

J is TRBJ2-1 and V is TRBV5-1; TRBD2 matches at 7 bases. Germline V gene sequence: CDR1 SGHRS, CDR2 YFSETQ. Losses at the gene ends were 4 bases for V and 4 bases for J; bases not matched to a gene: 11. The CDR3 contains 16 residues. The CDR3 nucleotides read TGCGCCAGCAGCCGGGACCTAGCGGTAATATACAATGAGCAGTTCTTC. Encoded protein: CASSRDLAVIYNEQFF.

The chain joins TRBV19 to TRBJ1-2, with 8 positions matching TRBD1. CDR3 length: 16 amino acids. Per germline, CDR1 LNHDA and CDR2 SQIVND (reference sequence). V lost 4 bases and J lost 3; bases outside the gene matches: 10. Here the CDR3 reads CASSTFVDRADYGYTF. The CDR3, as DNA: TGTGCCAGTAGTACTTTCGTGGACAGGGCCGACTATGGCTACACCTTC.

This clone came up once. The J gene is TRBJ1-2, the V gene TRBV2; maybe TRBD1 (5 bases). Germline loops: CDR1 SNHLY, CDR2 FYNNEI. There are 16 residues in the CDR3. V was clipped by 1 base and J by 4 bases, with 16 bases between them. CDR3 loop: CASSEERQSLGYGYTF. CDR3 DNA: TGTGCCAGCAGTGAAGAGAGACAGAGCCTCGGCTATGGCTACACCTTC.

This chain connects TRBV7-2 to TRBJ2-1; the D is unclear. The CDR3 is 15 residues long. The V end lost 5 bases, the J end lost 0 bases, and 11 bases lay between the germline ends. The germline CDR1 and CDR2 sequences are SGHTA and FQGNSA. CDR3 in amino acids: CASSLDWSSYNEQFF. The CDR3 DNA reads as TGTGCCAGCAGCCTCGACTGGAGCTCCTACAATGAGCAGTTCTTC.

The V gene is TRBV2, the J gene TRBJ2-7; TRBD1 might be the D (6 bases). V was pared by 9 bases and J by 0 bases, with 12 bases between. Germline CDR1 SNHLY, CDR2 FYNNEI. The CDR3 is 13 residues long. The CDR3 region has the DNA TGTGCCAGTATAAGGACAGTCTCCTACGAGCAGTACTTC. It encodes CASIRTVSYEQYF. Full variable domain (rest looked up from reference TRBV2 and TRBJ2-7): EPEVTQTPSHQVTQMGQEVILRCVPISNHLYFYWYRQILGQKVEFLVSFYNNEISEKSEIFDDQFSVERPDGSNFTLKIRSTKLEDSAMYFCASIRTVSYEQYFGPGTRLTVT.

The sample holds one count of this clone. The chain links TRBV5-6 to TRBJ1-5, with D possibly TRBD1 on 5 matching bases. Trimming pared 0 bases from V and 6 bases from J, leaving 16 bases between. The CDR3 runs 16 residues. Germline CDR1 reads SGHDT; CDR2 reads YYEEEE. CDR3 sequence reads: CASSLAGPGSSQPQHF. The CDR3, as DNA: TGTGCCAGCAGCTTGGCCGGCCCAGGGTCAAGTCAGCCCCAGCATTTT. Together with reference TRBV5-6 and TRBJ1-5, the CDR3 gives the full variable domain: DAGVTQSPTHLIKTRGQQVTLRCSPKSGHDTVSWYQQALGQGPQFIFQYYEEEERQRGNFPDRFSGHQFPNYSSELNVNALLLGDSALYLCASSLAGPGSSQPQHFGDGTRLSIL.

The J gene is TRBJ2-2, the V gene TRBV4-2, with 9 positions matching TRBD1. J was trimmed by 8 bases and V by 8 bases; bases with no gene match: 0. The length of the CDR3 is 11 residues. The germline CDR1 and CDR2 sequences are LGHNA and YNFKEQ. The CDR3 DNA reads as TGTGCCAGCGACAGGGGGGGGGAGCTGTTTTTT. Translation gives CASDRGGELFF.

This chain links TRBV9 with TRBJ1-2; D is perhaps TRBD1 (5 bases). V was trimmed by 1 base and J by 4 bases, leaving 11 bases between them. The CDR3 runs to 14 residues. Germline loops: CDR1 SGDLS, CDR2 YYNGEE. The CDR3 sequence is CASSVQGSLYGYTF. CDR3 in DNA: TGTGCCAGCAGCGTACAGGGTTCCCTCTATGGCTACACCTTC.